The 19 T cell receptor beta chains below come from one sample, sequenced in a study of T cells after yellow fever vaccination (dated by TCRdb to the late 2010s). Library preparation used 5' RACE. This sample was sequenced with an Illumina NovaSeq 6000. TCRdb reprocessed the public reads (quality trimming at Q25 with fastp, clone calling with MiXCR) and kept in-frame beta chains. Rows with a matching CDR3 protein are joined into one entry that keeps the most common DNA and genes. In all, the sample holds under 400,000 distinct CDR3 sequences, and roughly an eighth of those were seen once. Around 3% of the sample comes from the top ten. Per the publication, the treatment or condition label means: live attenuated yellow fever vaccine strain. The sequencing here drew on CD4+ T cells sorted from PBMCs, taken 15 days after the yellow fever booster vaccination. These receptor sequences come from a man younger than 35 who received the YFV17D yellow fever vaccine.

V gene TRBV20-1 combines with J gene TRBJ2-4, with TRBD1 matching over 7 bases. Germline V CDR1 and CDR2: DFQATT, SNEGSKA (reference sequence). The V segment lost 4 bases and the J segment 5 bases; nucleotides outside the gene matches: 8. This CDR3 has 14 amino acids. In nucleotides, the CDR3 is TGCAGTGCTACACAAGACAGGGCCGAAAACATTCAGTACTTC. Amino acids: CSATQDRAENIQYF.

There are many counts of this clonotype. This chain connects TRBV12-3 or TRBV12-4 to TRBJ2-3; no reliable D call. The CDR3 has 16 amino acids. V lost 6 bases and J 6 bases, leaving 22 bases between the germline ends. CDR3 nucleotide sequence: TGTGCCAGCAGACCCGGCTCCGCGAGATGGTCCGATACGCAGTATTTT. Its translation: CASRPGSARWSDTQYF.

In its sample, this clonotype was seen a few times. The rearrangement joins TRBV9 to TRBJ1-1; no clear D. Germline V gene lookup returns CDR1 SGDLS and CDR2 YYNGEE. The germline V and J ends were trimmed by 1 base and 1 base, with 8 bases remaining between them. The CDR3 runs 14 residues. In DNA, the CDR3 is TGTGCCAGCAGCGTAACAGACAAGAACACTGAAGCTTTCTTT. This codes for CASSVTDKNTEAFF.

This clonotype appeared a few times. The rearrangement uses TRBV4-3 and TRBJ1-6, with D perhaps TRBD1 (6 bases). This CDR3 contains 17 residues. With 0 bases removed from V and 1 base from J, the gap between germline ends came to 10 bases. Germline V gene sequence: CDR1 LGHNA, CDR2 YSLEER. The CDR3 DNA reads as TGCGCCAGCAGCCAAGAGCGAGGGGGTTCCTATAATTCACCCCTCCACTTT. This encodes CASSQERGGSYNSPLHF.

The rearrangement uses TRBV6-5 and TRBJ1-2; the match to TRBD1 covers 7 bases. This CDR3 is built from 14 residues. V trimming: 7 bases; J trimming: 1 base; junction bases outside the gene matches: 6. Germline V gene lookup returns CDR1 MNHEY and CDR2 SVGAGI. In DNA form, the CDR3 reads TGTGCCAGCAAGGAAACAGGGGTTAACTATGGCTACACCTTC. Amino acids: CASKETGVNYGYTF.

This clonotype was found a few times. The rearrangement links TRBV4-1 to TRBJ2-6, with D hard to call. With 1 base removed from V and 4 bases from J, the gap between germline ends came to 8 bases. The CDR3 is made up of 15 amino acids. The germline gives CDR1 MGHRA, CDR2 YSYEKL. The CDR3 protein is CASSQVPPGANVLTF. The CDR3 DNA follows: TGCGCCAGCAGCCAAGTTCCTCCCGGGGCCAACGTCCTGACTTTC.

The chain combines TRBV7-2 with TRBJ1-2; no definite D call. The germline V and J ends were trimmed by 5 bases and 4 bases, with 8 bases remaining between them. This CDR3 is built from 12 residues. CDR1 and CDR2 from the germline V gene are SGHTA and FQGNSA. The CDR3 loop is CASSGYSYGYTF. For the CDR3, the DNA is TGTGCCAGCAGCGGTTACAGCTATGGCTACACCTTC.

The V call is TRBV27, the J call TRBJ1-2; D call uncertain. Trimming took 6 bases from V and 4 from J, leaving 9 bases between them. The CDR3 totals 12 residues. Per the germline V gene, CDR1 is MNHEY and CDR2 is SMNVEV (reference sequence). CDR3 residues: CASRGTTYGYTF. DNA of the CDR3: TGTGCCAGCAGGGGCACAACCTATGGCTACACCTTC.

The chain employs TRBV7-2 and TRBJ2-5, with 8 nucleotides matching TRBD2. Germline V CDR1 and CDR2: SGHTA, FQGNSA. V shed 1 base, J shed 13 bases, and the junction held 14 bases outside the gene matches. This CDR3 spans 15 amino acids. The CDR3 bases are TGTGCCAGCAGCTTAGGTCGGCGGGGGGCCCGCCGTAGGTACTTC. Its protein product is CASSLGRRGARRRYF.

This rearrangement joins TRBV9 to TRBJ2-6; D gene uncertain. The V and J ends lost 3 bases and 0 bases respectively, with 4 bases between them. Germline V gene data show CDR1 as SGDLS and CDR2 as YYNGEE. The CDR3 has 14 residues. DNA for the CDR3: TGTGCCAGCAGCGCCGACTCTGGGGCCAACGTCCTGACTTTC. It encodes CASSADSGANVLTF.

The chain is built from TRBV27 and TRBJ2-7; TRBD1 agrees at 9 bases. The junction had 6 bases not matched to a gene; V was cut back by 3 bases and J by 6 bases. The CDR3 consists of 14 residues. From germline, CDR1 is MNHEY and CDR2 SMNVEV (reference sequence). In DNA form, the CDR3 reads TGTGCCAGCAGTTTGTGGGACAGGGATGGCGAGCAGTACTTC. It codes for CASSLWDRDGEQYF.

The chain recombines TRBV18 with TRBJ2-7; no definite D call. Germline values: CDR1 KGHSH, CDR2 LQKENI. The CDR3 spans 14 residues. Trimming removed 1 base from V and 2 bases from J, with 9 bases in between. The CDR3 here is CASSPRPGPYEQYV. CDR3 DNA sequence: TGTGCCAGCTCACCACGACCGGGCCCCTACGAGCAGTACGTC.

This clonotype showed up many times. The CDR3 is CASSQGYQESYEQYF. The CDR3 region has the DNA TGCGCCAGCAGCCAAGGCTATCAGGAGAGCTACGAGCAGTACTTC. The rearrangement uses TRBV4-3 and TRBJ2-7, with unresolved D. This CDR3 is 15 amino acids long. The V and J ends lost 1 base and 3 bases respectively, with 13 bases between them. Germline V gene sequence: CDR1 LGHNA, CDR2 YSLEER.

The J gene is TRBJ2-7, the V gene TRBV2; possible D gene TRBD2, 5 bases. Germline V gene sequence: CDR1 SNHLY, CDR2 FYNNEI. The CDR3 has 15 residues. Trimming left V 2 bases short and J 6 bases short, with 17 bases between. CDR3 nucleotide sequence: TGTGCCAGCAGTGAACGGGGTGGTAGTCGACGCGAGCAGTACTTC. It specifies CASSERGGSRREQYF.

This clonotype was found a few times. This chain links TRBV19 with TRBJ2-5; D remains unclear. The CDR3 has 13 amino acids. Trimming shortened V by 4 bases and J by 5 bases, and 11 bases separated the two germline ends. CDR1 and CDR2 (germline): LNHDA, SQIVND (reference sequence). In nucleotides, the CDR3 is TGTGCCAGTAGTAACAAAGCCGCGGAGACCCAGTACTTC. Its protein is CASSNKAAETQYF.

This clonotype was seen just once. This chain's CDR3 is CASSEEQGSDQPQHF. The CDR3 coding sequence is TGTGCCAGCAGTGAAGAACAGGGATCAGATCAGCCCCAGCATTTT. The chain couples TRBV2 to TRBJ1-5, with D perhaps TRBD1 (6 bases). CDR1 is SNHLY and CDR2 is FYNNEI in the germline V gene. The length of the CDR3 is 15 residues. V was trimmed by 1 base and J by 5 bases, leaving 12 bases between them.

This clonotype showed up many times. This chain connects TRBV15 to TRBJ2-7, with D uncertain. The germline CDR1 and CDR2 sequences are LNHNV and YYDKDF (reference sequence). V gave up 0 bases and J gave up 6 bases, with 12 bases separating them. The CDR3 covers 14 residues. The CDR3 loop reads CATSRDFDGSEQYV. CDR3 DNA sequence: TGTGCCACCAGCAGAGATTTTGATGGTTCCGAGCAGTACGTC.

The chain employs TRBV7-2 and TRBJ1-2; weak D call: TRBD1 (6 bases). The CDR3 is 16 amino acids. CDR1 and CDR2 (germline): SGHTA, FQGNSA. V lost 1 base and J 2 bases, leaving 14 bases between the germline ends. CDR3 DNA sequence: TGTGCCAGCAGCTTAGTGTTTTATGGACAGAACTATGGCTACACCTTC. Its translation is CASSLVFYGQNYGYTF.

The CDR3 DNA reads as TGTGCCTGGAGTTCGGAGGGGACAGGGGGTGTTGAAGCTTTCTTT. Its protein product is CAWSSEGTGGVEAFF. The J gene is TRBJ1-1, the V gene TRBV30; 11 bases match TRBD1. Germline V gene data show CDR1 as GTSNPN and CDR2 as SVGIG (reference sequence). V dropped 2 bases and J dropped 7; count of bases not matched to a gene: 9. The CDR3 consists of 15 residues. The full variable domain, with the rest looked up from reference TRBV30 and TRBJ1-1, is SQTIHQWPATLVQPVGSPLSLECTVEGTSNPNLYWYRQAAGRGLQLLFYSVGIGQISSEVPQNLSASRPQDRQFILSSKKLLLSDSGFYLCAWSSEGTGGVEAFFGQGTRLTVV.